Given below is one T cell receptor (beta chain) in context. What it binds is not known. Only CD45RO-negative cells positively selected for CCR7 counted as naive CD8 cells, so terminally differentiated effector memory CD45RA+ cells were excluded. There were only Caucasian adults among the donors, and all lived in Nashville, Tennessee. Measured with immunoSEQ multiplex PCR; TCRdb has only the in-frame clones, and not every one. The sample includes hundreds of thousands of clones, roughly 95% of them seen just once. This specimen comes from a study of shared clonotypes between healthy human individuals. As for the study in general: A few men and two women, aged 18 to 49, were donors.

Trimming pared 3 bases from V and 4 bases from J, leaving 12 bases between. Germline values: CDR1 MDHEN, CDR2 SYDVKM. The CDR3 contains 14 residues. Study-level points and caveats: Exclusively blood specimens were collected; tissue repertoires likely differ. Non-shared clonotypes were found to have lower generation probabilities than the clonotypes that were shared by all four of the sorted-subset donors.

V usage is TRBV28 and J usage is TRBJ1-1; no definite D call. This TCR came from a woman between 25 and 40 years old in good health. The sample taken for sequencing was naive CD8+ T cells sorted from blood. The CDR3 sequence is CASSFRLPPTEAFF. The CDR3 DNA sequence: TGTGCCAGCAGTTTTCGGCTCCCCCCCACTGAAGCTTTCTTT.